A selection of T cell receptor beta chains follows, all from one sample in a study of human T cells and chemical hapten exposure. TCRdb recomputed calls from the RACE reads with MiXCR, one row per CDR3 protein. The sample carries under 450,000 distinct CDR3 sequences, approximately 5.1% recorded once. Source: whole blood, taken in connection with sensitization to the hapten diphenylcyclopropenone (DPC). These receptors all come from a woman between 45 and 65 years old with alopecia areata. Some clones in this sample may be carry-over from other donors' samples. Both conserved end residues are part of each CDR3. The order of the fields is CDR3 protein, J gene, V gene.

CASSSTDSVNSPLHF,TRBJ1-6,TRBV9
CATSGTYNEQFF,TRBJ2-1,TRBV4-1
CASGQVTYNSPLHF,TRBJ1-6,TRBV27
CASSNRGSGSNQPQHF,TRBJ1-5,TRBV19
CSVDDGYNEQFF,TRBJ2-1,TRBV29-1
CASSQEGARGGDYGYTF,TRBJ1-2,TRBV4-3
CASSWRGDSPLHF,TRBJ1-6,TRBV27
CASSQDFDRYTDTQYF,TRBJ2-3,TRBV3-1
CASSGPLRNNEQFF,TRBJ2-1,TRBV14
CASGQGAVDSPLHF,TRBJ1-6,TRBV4-2
CASSPTSFQETQYF,TRBJ2-5,TRBV28
CASSLLGRGTEAFF,TRBJ1-1,TRBV7-8
CSVGRQGFDEKLFF,TRBJ1-4,TRBV29-1
CASSPRTYNEQFF,TRBJ2-1,TRBV4-3
CASSFGLTSGANVLTF,TRBJ2-6,TRBV5-5
CSARDRRGASPLHF,TRBJ1-6,TRBV20-1
CASSQDLGYRTEAFF,TRBJ1-1,TRBV4-3
CASSPSGQVSYEQYF,TRBJ2-7,TRBV7-9
CASSRAGGWTDTQYF,TRBJ2-3,TRBV14
CASSLDAGGISSEQFF,TRBJ2-1,TRBV7-6
CSVLSFANTGELFF,TRBJ2-2,TRBV29-1
CASSFGRRDTQYF,TRBJ2-3,TRBV27
CSARDAQGSSPLHF,TRBJ1-6,TRBV20-1
CASSPRGPGANEKLFF,TRBJ1-4,TRBV5-6
CASSQDIDSFNTGELFF,TRBJ2-2,TRBV4-2
CAIAGSGNTIYF,TRBJ1-3,TRBV10-3
CASSYGTSGPDEQYF,TRBJ2-7,TRBV6-2/TRBV6-3
CSVRQNTDTQYF,TRBJ2-3,TRBV29-1
CSIRDSLGEQYF,TRBJ2-7,TRBV29-1
CASSYSSLQGGFYEQYF,TRBJ2-7,TRBV6-2/TRBV6-3
CSVEGRDRGQDTEAFF,TRBJ1-1,TRBV29-1
CSARDRETQYF,TRBJ2-5,TRBV20-1
CASSEWRDSTDTQYF,TRBJ2-3,TRBV2
CASSLGTGPQEQYF,TRBJ2-7,TRBV28
CASSYSYREPLHF,TRBJ1-6,TRBV6-5
CASSPTRDRQGEKLFF,TRBJ1-4,TRBV28
CASSQEGLAGGDEQFF,TRBJ2-1,TRBV4-1
CASRTAGLAGVRSDTQYF,TRBJ2-3,TRBV6-1
CASSVDGGDNSPLHF,TRBJ1-6,TRBV9
CSAKTSAGRFDTQYF,TRBJ2-3,TRBV20-1
CASSLEQGVYEQYF,TRBJ2-7,TRBV5-1
CASSPPEGYSSYEQYF,TRBJ2-7,TRBV28
CASSLGRSGRKDEQFF,TRBJ2-1,TRBV28
CASSLGGRVRRTEAFF,TRBJ1-1,TRBV12-3/TRBV12-4
CSARAWGGYEAFF,TRBJ1-1,TRBV20-1
CASSLRRGSYEQYF,TRBJ2-7,TRBV5-1
CSVESFRGGEQYF,TRBJ2-7,TRBV29-1
CARSSPITRPQQETQYF,TRBJ2-5,TRBV5-3
CASSLRHRIMNTEAFF,TRBJ1-1,TRBV12-3/TRBV12-4
CASGLRDRGRDTQYF,TRBJ2-3,TRBV12-5
CSARDHRDTGELFF,TRBJ2-2,TRBV20-1
CASSVAPGRGEKLFF,TRBJ1-4,TRBV9